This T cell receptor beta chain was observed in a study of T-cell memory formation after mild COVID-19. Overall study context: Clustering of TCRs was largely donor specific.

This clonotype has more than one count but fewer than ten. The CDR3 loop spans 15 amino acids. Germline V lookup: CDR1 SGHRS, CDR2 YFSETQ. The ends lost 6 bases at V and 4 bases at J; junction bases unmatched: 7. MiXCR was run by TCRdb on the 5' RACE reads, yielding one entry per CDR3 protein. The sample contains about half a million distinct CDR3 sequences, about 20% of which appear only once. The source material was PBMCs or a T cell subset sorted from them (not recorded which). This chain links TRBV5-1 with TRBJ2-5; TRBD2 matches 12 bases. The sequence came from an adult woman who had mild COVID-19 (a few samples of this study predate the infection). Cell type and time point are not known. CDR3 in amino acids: CASKSPTSGRETQYF. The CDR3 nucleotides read TGCGCCAGCAAGTCCCCGACTAGCGGGAGAGAGACCCAGTACTTC.